The clone carrying this T cell receptor beta chain was seen at least ten times. This specimen comes from a study of T-cell reconstitution after alpha-beta-depleted transplantation in children. Preparation of the TCRbeta library used unique molecular identifiers. TCRdb itself ran the PCR reads through MiXCR, one entry per CDR3 protein. The table shows about 72,000 distinct CDR3 sequences, with about 7% occurring only once. The starting material was PBMCs from the stem cell graft donor, obtained from the stem cell graft. The source of this sequence is a human donor who donated a stem cell graft to a child with acute lymphoblastic leukemia.

The CDR3 loop is CSASHTGGPNQPQHF. The CDR3 DNA sequence: TGCAGTGCTTCCCACACAGGGGGGCCTAATCAGCCCCAGCATTTT. The J gene is TRBJ1-5, the V gene TRBV20-1, with 8 bases matching TRBD1. J lost 4 bases, V lost 5 bases, and 10 bases had no gene match. The germline gives CDR1 DFQATT, CDR2 SNEGSKA (reference sequence). This CDR3 spans 15 amino acids.